This T cell receptor (beta chain) was sequenced in a study of blood T cell repertoires in COVID-19. Original methodology: Reference gene primers were amplified, and this amplification served to estimate nucleated cell counts. Method: immunoSEQ multiplex PCR; TCRdb's copy keeps in-frame clones and lacks some. The V and J calls and clone size come from that table; D and trimming were worked out from the DNA. The sample lists more than 100,000 clones; about four fifths were seen once. V dropped 1 base and J dropped 7 bases, with 11 bases sitting between them. The CDR3 is 14 amino acids. Germline V gene data show CDR1 as SGHRS and CDR2 as YFSETQ.

Sequenced: peripheral blood. The V and J genes are TRBV5-1 and TRBJ1-4, with D tentatively TRBD1 (5 bases). The sequence was obtained from a woman between 50 and 59 years old with acute or convalescent COVID-19. The DNA for the CDR3 is TGCGCCAGCAGCTTGAGCCAGGGTGGTGAAAAACTGTTTTTT. It specifies CASSLSQGGEKLFF. Looking up the rest from reference TRBV5-1 and TRBJ1-4 gives the full variable domain: KAGVTQTPRYLIKTRGQQVTLSCSPISGHRSVSWYQQTPGQGLQFLFEYFSETQRNKGNFPGRFSGRQFSNSRSEMNVSTLELGDSALYLCASSLSQGGEKLFFGSGTQLSVL.